This T cell receptor (beta chain) comes out of a study of blood T cell repertoires in COVID-19 (dated by TCRdb to 2020 to 2021). For context, the study as a whole: Samples from collaborators originated in the United States, Italy and Spain and spanned both the acute and convalescent phases of COVID-19. Deeply sampled blood TCRbeta repertoires from subjects exposed to, actively infected with, or recovered from COVID-19 were included in the dataset. HLA class I and class II types, where available, came from metadata supplied by the sample provider rather than from assay-based typing. The repertoires were made available in a free public database intended to serve as a resource for research on the immune response to SARS-CoV-2. The sample metadata nearly always contained a de-identified subject ID, COVID-19 status, age in years and sex. Samples were obtained from the ongoing ImmuneRACE study (first 160 participants) and from 1,254 subjects provided by 6 global collaborators. The prospective study material was composed of cDNA or gDNA derived from T cells, B-cell-depleted T cells, or PBMCs.

CDR3 length: 16 amino acids, cysteine to phenylalanine. Only CDR3 DNA remains: 48 bases, in frame from the first base. Here V drops 3 bases and J drops 2 bases, and the junction holds 7 bases not matched to any gene. The germline V gene provides CDR1 MDHEN and CDR2 SYDVKM. Of note for this clone: No antigen is known for it. No per-base quality is available; no much larger clone lies one base away.

The immunoSEQ Assay, a bias-controlled multiplex PCR, was used to amplify TCRbeta CDR3 regions from genomic DNA. On the study's bioinformatics: The number of nucleated cells in each sample was estimated from the amplification of reference gene primers within the assay. Sequence reads were collapsed and filtered to measure the absolute abundance of every unique TCRbeta CDR3 rearrangement. Productive Simpson clonality was computed per sample as the square root of Simpson's diversity index over productive rearrangements. The table comes from immuneACCESS by way of TCRdb, which keeps in-frame sequences with V and J called. Part of the clones is missing from these tables; in studies checked, under half for an unresolved V gene and the rest for unknown reasons. V, J and clone size reflect that table, while D and trimming were determined from the DNA. In this sample the table shows around 220,000 clones, approximately 78% of which occur a single time. The top ten clonotypes cover under 8.5% of the sample.

One collaborating source in Seattle enrolled patients during active infection and followed them longitudinally through the course of disease. The collaborating institutions used their own protocols to collect whole blood in K2EDTA tubes. For TCRbeta analysis, collaborators shipped samples as frozen whole blood, isolated PBMCs, or DNA extracted from either of those sample types. Points the paper makes about the study in general: The quantity of clinical and demographic metadata differed by source and by participant and was supplied without curation.

This receptor chain uses TRBV28 and TRBJ2-4, with TRBD1 matching 7 junction bases. What was sequenced was peripheral blood. This TCR came from a woman older than 75 with COVID-19, enrolled during active disease. The bases are TGTGCCAGCAGTTTGAGACAGGGTTCACCCAAAAACATTCAGTACTTC. Protein translation: CASSLRQGSPKNIQYF.